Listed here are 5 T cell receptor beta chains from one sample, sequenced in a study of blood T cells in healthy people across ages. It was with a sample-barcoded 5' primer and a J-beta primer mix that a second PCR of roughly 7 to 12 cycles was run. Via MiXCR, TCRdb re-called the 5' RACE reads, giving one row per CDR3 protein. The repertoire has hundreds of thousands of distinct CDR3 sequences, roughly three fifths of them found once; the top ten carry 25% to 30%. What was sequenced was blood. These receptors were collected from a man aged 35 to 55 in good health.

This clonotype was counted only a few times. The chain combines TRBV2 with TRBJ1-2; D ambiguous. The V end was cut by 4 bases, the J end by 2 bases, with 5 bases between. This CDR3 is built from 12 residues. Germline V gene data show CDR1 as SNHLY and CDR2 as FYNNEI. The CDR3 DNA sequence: TGTGCCAGCAGTGCGGAGAACTATGGCTACACCTTC. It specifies CASSAENYGYTF.

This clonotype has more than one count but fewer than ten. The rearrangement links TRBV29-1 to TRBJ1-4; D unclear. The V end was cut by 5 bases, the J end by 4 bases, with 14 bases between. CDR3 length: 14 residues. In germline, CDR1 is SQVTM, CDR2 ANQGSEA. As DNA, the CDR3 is TGCAGCGTTTCTAAACGGATTAATAATGAAAAACTGTTTTTT. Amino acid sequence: CSVSKRINNEKLFF.

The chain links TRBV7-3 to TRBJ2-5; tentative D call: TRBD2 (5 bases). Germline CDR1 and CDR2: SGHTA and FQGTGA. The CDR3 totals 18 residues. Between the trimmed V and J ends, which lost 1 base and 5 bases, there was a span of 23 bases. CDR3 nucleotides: TGTGCCAGCAGCTTAAAAGATGCCGCACGGGGATTCGCGGAGACCCAGTACTTC. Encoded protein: CASSLKDAARGFAETQYF.

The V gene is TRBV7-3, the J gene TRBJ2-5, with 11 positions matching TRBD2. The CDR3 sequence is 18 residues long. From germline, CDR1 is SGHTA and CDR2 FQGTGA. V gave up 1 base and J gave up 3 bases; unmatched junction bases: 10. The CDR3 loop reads CASSLRVPGLAEEETQYF. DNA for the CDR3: TGTGCCAGCAGCTTAAGAGTACCGGGACTAGCGGAAGAAGAGACCCAGTACTTC. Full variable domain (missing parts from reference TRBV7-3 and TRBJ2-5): GAGVSQTPSNKVTEKGKYVELRCDPISGHTALYWYRQSLGQGPEFLIYFQGTGAADDSGLPNDRFFAVRPEGSVSTLKIQRTERGDSAVYLCASSLRVPGLAEEETQYFGPGTRLLVL.

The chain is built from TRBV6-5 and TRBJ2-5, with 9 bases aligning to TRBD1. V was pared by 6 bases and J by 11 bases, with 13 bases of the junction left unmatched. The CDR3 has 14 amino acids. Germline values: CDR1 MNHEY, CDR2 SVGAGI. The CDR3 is CASSRDREVLEQYF. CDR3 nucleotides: TGTGCCAGCAGCCGGGACAGGGAGGTCCTGGAGCAGTACTTC.